The source of this T cell receptor (beta chain) is a study of T-cell reconstitution after alpha-beta-depleted transplantation in children. Findings and limits, study-wide: Roughly two months post-transplant, alpha-beta T cells reportedly originated from several hundred graft clones that had expanded.

Many counts were recorded for this clonotype. Its cognate antigen is unknown. This CDR3 is 14 amino acids long. Germline V CDR1 and CDR2: ENHRY, SYGVKD. V was cut by 11 bases and J by 1 base, with 16 bases left in between. It was with unique molecular identifiers that the TCRbeta library was prepared. TCRdb independently ran MiXCR on the PCR reads; one entry per CDR3 protein. The repertoire includes some 190,000 distinct CDR3 sequences, around 10% of them detected once, and around 14% sits in the top ten. The chain has TRBV10-3 and TRBJ2-3; possibly TRBD2 for D (6 bases). Source: PBMCs, taken before TCRalphabeta/CD19-depleted stem cell transplant. This sequence was found in a boy between 2 and 10 years old with acute myeloid leukemia, due to receive a stem cell transplant. This chain's CDR3 is CASREVSGTDTQYF. CDR3 in DNA: TGTGCCTCCAGGGAGGTTTCGGGCACAGATACGCAGTATTTT.